This record covers a single T cell receptor (beta chain). The data originate from a study of cytomegalovirus exposure and HLA in healthy donors. Germline V gene data show CDR1 as MNHNY and CDR2 as SVGAGI (reference sequence). CDR3 length equals 14 residues. V gave up 10 bases and J gave up 0 bases, with 15 bases separating them. Primers: 60 Vbeta forward and 13 Jbeta reverse. Repertoires were generated with immunoSEQ multiplex PCR, while TCRdb's copy carries only in-frame clones and drops some. Of 150,000 to 200,000 clones in the sample, under 80% were seen once. The receptor was derived from a female donor in good health and CMV-seronegative. This chain connects TRBV6-6 to TRBJ1-1; no reliable D call. Sequenced input: PBMCs. The CDR3 protein is CATQKQQLNTEAFF. CDR3 DNA sequence: TGTGCCACCCAAAAACAGCAATTGAACACTGAAGCTTTCTTT.